This entry lists 9 T cell receptor beta chains sequenced from one sample in a study of blood T cells in healthy people across ages. Using a J-beta primer mix together with a sample-barcoded 5' primer, a second PCR was run for roughly 6 to 11 cycles. TCRdb reprocessed the 5' RACE reads with MiXCR, giving one entry per CDR3 protein. The sample includes approximately 1,000,000 distinct CDR3 sequences, under 45% of them seen just once. Material for sequencing was blood. Receptors were obtained from a woman aged 60-75 years in good health.

The chain couples TRBV6-5 to TRBJ1-1; D is possibly TRBD1 (6 bases). This CDR3 spans 16 amino acids. Trimming removed 3 bases at V and 4 bases at J, with 18 bases between. Germline V gene lookup returns CDR1 MNHEY and CDR2 SVGAGI. In DNA, the CDR3 is TGTGCCAGCAGTTATTTGGGGGCAGGGTCGGGCACTGAAGCTTTCTTT. Translation gives CASSYLGAGSGTEAFF.

The CDR3 region is CASSGLEQFF. The CDR3 DNA reads TGTGCCAGCAGCGGACTAGAGCAGTTCTTC. The rearrangement uses TRBV9 and TRBJ2-1; tentatively, D is TRBD2 (5 bases). Germline assignment: CDR1 SGDLS and CDR2 YYNGEE. CDR3 length: 10 residues. The V end lost 3 bases, the J end lost 10 bases, and 5 bases lay between the germline ends.

The rearrangement links TRBV12-3 or TRBV12-4 to TRBJ2-1; 7 bases map to TRBD2. The junction had 7 bases not matched to a gene; V was cut back by 6 bases and J by 2 bases. The length of the CDR3 is 15 residues. This CDR3 is CASRRGRSAYNEQFF. The CDR3 nucleotides are TGTGCCAGCAGACGCGGGAGATCAGCCTACAATGAGCAGTTCTTC.

This clonotype was recorded many times. This CDR3 is CSVQGTGANVLTF. In DNA form, the CDR3 reads TGCAGCGTTCAGGGGACTGGGGCCAACGTCCTGACTTTC. The chain couples TRBV29-1 to TRBJ2-6; tentative D call: TRBD1 (6 bases). V dropped 5 bases and J dropped 2 bases, with 7 bases sitting between them. In germline, CDR1 is SQVTM, CDR2 ANQGSEA. This CDR3 spans 13 amino acids.

This clonotype was seen only a few times. The chain recombines TRBV6-4 with TRBJ2-1; 15 bases fit TRBD2. V shed 3 bases and J 8 bases; nucleotides not matched to a gene: 5. This CDR3 is 16 amino acids long. The germline CDR1 and CDR2 sequences are MRHNA and SNTAGT. CDR3 amino acids: CASSEGLAGGPDEQFF. The CDR3 coding sequence is TGTGCCAGCAGTGAAGGACTAGCGGGAGGGCCAGATGAGCAGTTCTTC.

The J gene is TRBJ1-5, the V gene TRBV3-1; a weak D match, TRBD1 (6 bases). Germline lookup yields CDR1 LGHDT and CDR2 YNNKEL (reference sequence). V lost 0 bases and J lost 6, with 6 bases in between. The CDR3 has 13 residues. The CDR3 reads CASSQDRGQPQHF. CDR3 nucleotides: TGTGCCAGCAGCCAAGACAGGGGTCAGCCCCAGCATTTT.

This clonotype is a singleton in its sample. The chain is built from TRBV24-1 and TRBJ2-1; TRBD2 matches at 10 bases. Germline lookup yields CDR1 KGHDR and CDR2 SFDVKD. The CDR3 covers 14 residues. V gave up 4 bases and J gave up 8 bases; unmatched junction bases: 4. The CDR3 nucleotides are TGTGCCACCAGTGAAACCGGGACTAGCGATGAGCAGTTCTTC. This gives the protein CATSETGTSDEQFF.

This chain uses TRBV6-5 with TRBJ2-7; 7 bases map to TRBD1. V lost 8 bases and J lost 3; bases outside the gene matches: 13. The CDR3 extends over 15 amino acids. CDR1 is MNHEY and CDR2 is SVGAGI in the germline V gene. CDR3: CASSPSWDSHYEQYF. The CDR3 coding sequence is TGTGCCAGCTCGCCCTCCTGGGACAGTCACTACGAGCAGTACTTC.

This chain connects TRBV15 to TRBJ2-4, with unresolved D. The CDR3 spans 14 residues. V lost 1 base to trimming and J lost 1 base, with 5 bases between them. Per the germline V gene, CDR1 is LNHNV and CDR2 is YYDKDF (reference sequence). The CDR3 loop is CATSRGLAKNIQYF. Here the CDR3 DNA reads TGTGCCACCAGCAGAGGGTTGGCCAAAAACATTCAGTACTTC. Using reference TRBV15 and TRBJ2-4 for the parts outside the CDR3, the full variable domain is DAMVIQNPRYQVTQFGKPVTLSCSQTLNHNVMYWYQQKSSQAPKLLFHYYDKDFNNEADTPDNFQSRRPNTSFCFLDIRSPGLGDTAMYLCATSRGLAKNIQYFGAGTRLSVL.